These T cell receptor beta chains were read from a single sample in a study of blood T cell repertoires in COVID-19. Clones were read by immunoSEQ multiplex PCR, and TCRdb kept only the in-frame ones, dropping some. Of 300,000 to 450,000 clones listed, approximately 81% were seen once; the top ten hold roughly 3.7%. Sequencing was carried out using peripheral blood. Receptors were obtained from a woman between 18 and 29 years old with acute or convalescent COVID-19. CDR3s include the opening cysteine and the closing phenylalanine or tryptophan. D genes are given only for firm matches. Not all rows give a size; the values are once, few, many and, for expanded clones, a class.

>TRBJ1-1|.|TRBV5-4|.
CASSSINLNTEAFF
TGTGCCAGCAGCTCCATCAACCTAAACACTGAAGCTTTCTTT
>TRBJ1-1|.|TRBV6-5|TRBD1
CASGNRGLTEAFF
TGTGCCAGTGGAAACAGGGGATTAACTGAAGCTTTCTTT
>TRBJ1-1|.|TRBV10-3|.
CAISESGEVNTEAFF
TGTGCCATCAGTGAGTCTGGGGAGGTAAACACTGAAGCTTTCTTT
>TRBJ1-4|.|TRBV9|.
CASGRGRRYEKLFF
TGTGCCAGCGGAAGGGGCAGACGATATGAAAAACTGTTTTTT
>TRBJ2-4|.|TRBV9|.
CASSVEPQGAKNIQYF
TGTGCCAGCAGCGTAGAACCTCAGGGGGCCAAAAACATTCAGTACTTC
>TRBJ1-5|.|TRBV24-1|.
CATWRKMTTASNQPQHF
TGTGCCACCTGGAGGAAAATGACCACAGCTAGCAATCAGCCCCAGCATTTT
>TRBJ1-5|.|TRBV30|TRBD1
CAWSVNTGGQPQHF
TGTGCCTGGAGTGTAAACACAGGGGGTCAGCCCCAGCATTTT
>TRBJ1-5|.|TRBV30|TRBD1
CAWSVGQGAPQPQHF
TGTGCCTGGAGTGTTGGACAGGGGGCGCCTCAGCCCCAGCATTTT
>TRBJ2-1|.|TRBV6-5|TRBD1
CASSPGTGDDEQFF
TGTGCCAGCAGCCCCGGGACAGGGGACGATGAGCAGTTCTTC
>TRBJ1-2|.|TRBV5-1|.
CASSPMGSRANYGYTF
TGCGCCAGCAGTCCCATGGGTTCTAGAGCTAACTATGGCTACACCTTC
>TRBJ1-5|.|TRBV6-6|TRBD1
CASRETGLRFNQPQHF
TGTGCCAGCAGGGAGACAGGGCTCCGATTCAATCAGCCCCAGCATTTT
>TRBJ2-7|once|TRBV28|.
CASSLGAVSAQYF
TGTGCCAGCAGTTTGGGCGCCGTGAGTGCGCAGTACTTC
>TRBJ1-3|.|TRBV6-5|.
CASRGARTIYF
TGTGCCAGTCGGGGGGCACGGACCATATATTTT
>TRBJ2-7|.|TRBV3-1/TRBV3-2|.
CASSQGQGFSYEQYF
TGTGCCAGCAGCCAAGGTCAGGGGTTCTCCTACGAGCAGTACTTC
>TRBJ2-5|.|TRBV20-1|.
CSASAVGETQYF
TGCAGTGCTAGTGCGGTTGGAGAGACCCAGTACTTC
>TRBJ1-2|.|TRBV28|TRBD1
CASTTRDSYGYTF
TGTGCCAGCACCACCCGGGACAGCTATGGCTACACCTTC
>TRBJ1-1|.|TRBV6-5|TRBD1
CASREGQVNTEAFF
TGTGCCAGCAGAGAGGGACAGGTGAACACTGAAGCTTTCTTT
>TRBJ2-6|once|TRBV6-5|.
CASSTSRGANVLTF
TGTGCCAGCAGTACCAGTCGTGGGGCCAACGTCCTGACTTTC
>TRBJ1-2|.|TRBV7-3|TRBD1
CASSLTSGTGEVNGYTF
TGTGCCAGCAGCTTAACGTCCGGGACAGGGGAAGTCAATGGCTACACCTTC
>TRBJ1-5|once|TRBV4-1|.
CASSQDRGAGQPQHF
TGCGCCAGCAGCCAAGATCGGGGGGCAGGACAGCCCCAGCATTTT
>TRBJ1-3|.|TRBV19|.
CASSMDGDLAEGNTIYF
TGTGCCAGTAGTATGGATGGAGACCTCGCGGAGGGAAACACCATATATTTT
>TRBJ1-2|.|TRBV12-3/TRBV12-4|.
CASSLQGNYGYTF
TGTGCCAGCAGTTTACAGGGGAACTATGGCTACACCTTC
>TRBJ2-7|.|TRBV28|TRBD1
CASSTRDSSYEQYF
TGTGCCAGCAGTACCCGGGACAGCTCCTACGAGCAGTACTTC
>TRBJ1-6|.|TRBV11-2|.
CASSPYREIDSPLHF
TGTGCCAGCAGCCCGTACAGGGAGATAGATTCACCCCTCCACTTT
>TRBJ2-1|.|TRBV13|TRBD2
CASSLGLAIPEQFF
TGTGCCAGCAGCCTAGGACTAGCTATCCCCGAGCAGTTCTTC
>TRBJ2-6|.|TRBV21-1|.
CASSHRAGANVLTF
TGTGCCAGCAGCCACAGGGCCGGGGCCAACGTCCTGACTTTC
>TRBJ1-3|.|TRBV6-1|.
CASSDRAGNSGNTIYF
TGTGCCAGCAGTGATAGGGCGGGTAACTCTGGAAACACCATATATTTT
>TRBJ2-1|.|TRBV6-5|.
CASSPGGEQFF
TGTGCCAGCAGCCCCGGAGGAGAGCAGTTCTTC
>TRBJ1-5|.|TRBV30|.
CAWSDTSNQPQHF
TGTGCCTGGAGCGACACAAGCAATCAGCCCCAGCATTTT
>TRBJ2-2|.|TRBV4-1|TRBD1
CASSPGTGRTGELFF
TGCGCCAGCAGCCCAGGGACAGGACGCACCGGGGAGCTGTTTTTT
>TRBJ1-1|.|TRBV24-1|.
CATSDPMTTKAFF
TGTGCCACCAGTGATCCTATGACAACCAAAGCTTTCTTT
>TRBJ2-5|once|TRBV10-3|.
CAIASREREETQYF
TGTGCCATCGCCTCTCGGGAGAGGGAAGAGACCCAGTACTTC
>TRBJ1-2|.|TRBV5-1|TRBD1
CASSPGQGYYGYTF
TGCGCCAGCAGCCCGGGACAGGGGTACTATGGCTACACCTTC
>TRBJ2-2|.|TRBV6-1|TRBD2
CASSEWTSGSNTGELFF
TGTGCCAGCAGTGAATGGACTAGCGGGAGTAATACCGGGGAGCTGTTTTTT
>TRBJ1-2|.|TRBV25-1|TRBD1
CASSAPGQGSGYTF
TGTGCCAGCAGTGCTCCGGGACAGGGTTCTGGCTACACCTTC
>TRBJ2-3|.|TRBV27|TRBD2
CASKRGGPDTQYF
TGTGCCAGCAAGCGGGGGGGCCCAGATACGCAGTATTTT
>TRBJ1-2|.|TRBV4-2|TRBD1
CASSQRGGPDGYTF
TGTGCCAGCAGCCAACGAGGGGGCCCGGATGGCTACACCTTC
>TRBJ2-3|.|TRBV11-2|TRBD2
CASSSTAGVGAHTQYF
TGTGCCAGCAGCTCGACAGCGGGGGTGGGAGCTCATACGCAGTATTTT
>TRBJ2-7|few|TRBV2|.
CASSIKYEQYF
TGTGCCAGCAGCATCAAATACGAGCAGTACTTC
>TRBJ1-6|.|TRBV5-6|TRBD1
CASSGDRNSPLHF
TGTGCCAGCAGCGGGGACAGAAATTCACCCCTCCACTTT
>TRBJ1-1|.|TRBV28|.
CATKIAEFLVTEAFF
TGTGCCACTAAGATCGCCGAGTTCTTAGTGACTGAAGCTTTCTTT
>TRBJ1-2|.|TRBV28|.
CASRQQLNYGYTF
TGTGCCAGCAGACAACAATTAAACTATGGCTACACCTTC
>TRBJ1-2|.|TRBV27|TRBD1
CASSRTGAYGYTF
TGTGCCAGCAGCCGGACAGGGGCCTATGGCTACACCTTC
>TRBJ1-1|once|TRBV19|.
CASSIDPITEAFF
TGTGCCAGTAGTATAGACCCTATAACTGAAGCTTTCTTT
>TRBJ2-7|.|TRBV19|.
CASSRGQQQYF
TGTGCCAGTAGTAGGGGGCAGCAGCAGTACTTC
>TRBJ2-1|.|TRBV5-1|TRBD2
CASSLISSGSSNEQFF
TGCGCCAGCAGCTTGATATCTAGCGGGAGCTCAAATGAGCAGTTCTTC
>TRBJ1-1|.|TRBV3-1/TRBV3-2|.
CASSQFSRAQGAFF
TGTGCCAGCAGCCAATTCTCCCGGGCCCAGGGGGCTTTCTTT
>TRBJ2-2|.|TRBV24-1|TRBD1
CATSDLQGAPGELFF
TGTGCCACCAGTGATCTACAGGGGGCCCCGGGGGAGCTGTTTTTT
>TRBJ2-3|once|TRBV7-9|.
CASSWEVRSTDTQYF
TGTGCCAGCAGCTGGGAGGTCCGAAGCACAGATACGCAGTATTTT
>TRBJ1-1|.|TRBV5-4|.
CASSSPREGWNTEAFF
TGTGCCAGCAGCTCCCCCCGGGAGGGGTGGAACACTGAAGCTTTCTTT
>TRBJ1-6|once|TRBV12-3/TRBV12-4|.
CASSLTSQGPLHF
TGTGCCAGCAGTTTGACGTCTCAGGGGCCCCTCCACTTT
>TRBJ2-2|.|TRBV24-1|TRBD1
CATSDLDRGPTGELFF
TGTGCCACCAGTGATTTGGACAGGGGGCCGACCGGGGAGCTGTTTTTT
>TRBJ1-2|.|TRBV7-7|.
CASSPGGVYGYTF
TGTGCCAGCAGCCCCGGGGGGGTTTATGGCTACACCTTC
>TRBJ1-5|.|TRBV28|.
CASSPLRLLNQPQHF
TGTGCCAGCAGTCCGCTGCGGTTACTCAATCAGCCCCAGCATTTT
>TRBJ2-7|.|TRBV20-1|TRBD2
CSASGGEWQYF
TGCAGTGCTAGTGGGGGGGAATGGCAGTACTTC